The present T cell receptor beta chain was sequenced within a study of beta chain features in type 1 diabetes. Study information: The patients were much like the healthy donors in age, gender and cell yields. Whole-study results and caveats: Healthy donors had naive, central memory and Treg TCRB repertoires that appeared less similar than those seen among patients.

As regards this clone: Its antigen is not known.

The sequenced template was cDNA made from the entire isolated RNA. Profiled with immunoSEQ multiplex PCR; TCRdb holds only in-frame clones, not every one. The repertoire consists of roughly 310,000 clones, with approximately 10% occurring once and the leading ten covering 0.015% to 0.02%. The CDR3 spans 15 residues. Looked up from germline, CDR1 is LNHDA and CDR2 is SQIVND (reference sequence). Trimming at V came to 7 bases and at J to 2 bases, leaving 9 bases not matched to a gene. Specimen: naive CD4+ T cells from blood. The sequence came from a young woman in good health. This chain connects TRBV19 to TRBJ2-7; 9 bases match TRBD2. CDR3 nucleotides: TGTGCCAGTACCCAGACTAGCGGCCCAACCTACGAGCAGTACTTC. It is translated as CASTQTSGPTYEQYF.